The clone carrying this TCR beta chain has a count of ten or more. This entry comes from a study of T cells after yellow fever vaccination. 5'RACE template switching added a universal primer site and UMIs to TCR cDNA. TCRdb reprocessed the 5' RACE reads via MiXCR and lists one record per CDR3 protein. The sample has around 300,000 distinct CDR3 sequences, 4.1% seen once. This material consisted of PBMCs, taken 5 days after the yellow fever booster vaccination. This receptor was obtained from a man between 18 and 29 years old who received the YFV17D yellow fever vaccine.

CDR3 in DNA: TGTGCCAGCAGCTGGGGAGGCACTGAAGCTTTCTTT. Amino acid sequence: CASSWGGTEAFF. The chain uses TRBV5-4 and TRBJ1-1, with D hard to call. CDR1 SGHNT and CDR2 YYREEE come from the germline V gene (reference sequence). V gave up 3 bases and J gave up 4 bases, with 7 bases separating them. The CDR3 contains 12 residues. The full variable domain, rest sourced from reference TRBV5-4 and TRBJ1-1, is ETGVTQSPTHLIKTRGQQVTLRCSSQSGHNTVSWYQQALGQGPQFIFQYYREEENGRGNFPPRFSGLQFPNYSSELNVNALELDDSALYLCASSWGGTEAFFGQGTRLTVV.